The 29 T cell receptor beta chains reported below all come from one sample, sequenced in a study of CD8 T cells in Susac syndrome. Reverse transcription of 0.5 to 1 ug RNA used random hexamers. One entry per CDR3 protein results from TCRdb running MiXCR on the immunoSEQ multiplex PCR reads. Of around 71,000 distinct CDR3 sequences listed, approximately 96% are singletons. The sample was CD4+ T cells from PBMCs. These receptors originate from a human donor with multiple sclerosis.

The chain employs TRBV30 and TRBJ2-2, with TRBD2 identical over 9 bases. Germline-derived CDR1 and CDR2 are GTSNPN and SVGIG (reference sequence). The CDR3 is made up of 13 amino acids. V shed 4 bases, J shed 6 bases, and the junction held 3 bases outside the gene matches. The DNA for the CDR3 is TGTGCCTGGACTAGCGGGGAAGCCGGGGAGCTGTTTTTT. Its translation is CAWTSGEAGELFF. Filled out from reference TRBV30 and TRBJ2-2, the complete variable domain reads SQTIHQWPATLVQPVGSPLSLECTVEGTSNPNLYWYRQAAGRGLQLLFYSVGIGQISSEVPQNLSASRPQDRQFILSSKKLLLSDSGFYLCAWTSGEAGELFFGEGSRLTVL.

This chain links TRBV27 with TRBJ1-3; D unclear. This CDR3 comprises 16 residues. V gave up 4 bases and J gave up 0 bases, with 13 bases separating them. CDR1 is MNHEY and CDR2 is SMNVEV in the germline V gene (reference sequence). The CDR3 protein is CASSSAGIPSGNTIYF. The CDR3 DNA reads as TGTGCCAGCAGTTCGGCAGGTATCCCCTCTGGAAACACCATATATTTT.

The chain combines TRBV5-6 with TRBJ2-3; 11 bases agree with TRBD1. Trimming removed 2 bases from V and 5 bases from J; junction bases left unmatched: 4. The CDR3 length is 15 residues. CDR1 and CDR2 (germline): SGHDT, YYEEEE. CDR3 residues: CASSFGTGGRDTQYF. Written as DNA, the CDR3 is TGTGCCAGCAGCTTCGGGACAGGGGGACGAGATACGCAGTATTTT.

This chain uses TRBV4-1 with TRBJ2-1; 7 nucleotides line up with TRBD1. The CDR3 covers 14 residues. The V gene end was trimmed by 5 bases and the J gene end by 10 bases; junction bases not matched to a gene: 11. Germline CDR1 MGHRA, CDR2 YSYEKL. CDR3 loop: CASSKFSGGGEQFF. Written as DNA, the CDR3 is TGCGCCAGCAGCAAATTTTCAGGGGGTGGGGAGCAGTTCTTC.

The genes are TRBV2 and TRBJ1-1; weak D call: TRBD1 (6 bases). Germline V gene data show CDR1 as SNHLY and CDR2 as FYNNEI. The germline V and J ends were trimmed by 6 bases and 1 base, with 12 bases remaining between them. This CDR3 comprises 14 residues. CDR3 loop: CASRVGQRNTEAFF. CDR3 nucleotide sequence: TGTGCCAGCAGGGTCGGACAGAGGAACACTGAAGCTTTCTTT.

Here the CDR3 DNA reads TGTGCCAGCAGCCCTCGGGACAGGGCGAACATTCAGTACTTC. Protein: CASSPRDRANIQYF. The chain uses TRBV7-8 and TRBJ2-4, with 9 bases matching TRBD1. Germline values: CDR1 SGHVS, CDR2 FQNEAQ. The CDR3 sequence is 14 residues long. V shed 5 bases and J 7 bases; nucleotides not matched to a gene: 6.

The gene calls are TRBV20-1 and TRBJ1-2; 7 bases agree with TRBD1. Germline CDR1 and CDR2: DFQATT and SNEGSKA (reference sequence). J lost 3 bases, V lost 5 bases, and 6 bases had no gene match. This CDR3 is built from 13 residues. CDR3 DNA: TGCAGTGCTCCTAACAGGGGCTACTATGGCTACACCTTC. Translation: CSAPNRGYYGYTF.

The CDR3 DNA reads as TGTGCCAGCAGCCAATCCGTAGGGTCCTACGAGCAGTACTTC. It yields the protein CASSQSVGSYEQYF. The gene calls are TRBV3-1 and TRBJ2-7, with D uncertain. This CDR3 is built from 14 residues. The V end lost 2 bases, the J end lost 1 base, and 9 bases lay between the germline ends. The V gene's germline CDR1 is LGHDT and CDR2 YNNKEL (reference sequence).

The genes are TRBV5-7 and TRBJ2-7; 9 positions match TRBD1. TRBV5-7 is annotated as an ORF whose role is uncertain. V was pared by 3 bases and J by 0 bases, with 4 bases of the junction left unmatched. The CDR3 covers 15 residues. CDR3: CASSCPTGGSYEQYF. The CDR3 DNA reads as TGTGCCAGCAGCTGCCCGACAGGGGGCTCCTACGAGCAGTACTTC.

The chain's CDR3 is CASTGANYEQYF. CDR3 coding DNA: TGTGCCAGCACAGGCGCCAACTACGAGCAGTACTTC. This rearrangement joins TRBV2 to TRBJ2-7; D unclear. Trimming left V 7 bases short and J 3 bases short, with 10 bases between. The CDR3 runs to 12 residues. Germline assignment: CDR1 SNHLY and CDR2 FYNNEI. The full variable domain, with the rest looked up from reference TRBV2 and TRBJ2-7, is EPEVTQTPSHQVTQMGQEVILRCVPISNHLYFYWYRQILGQKVEFLVSFYNNEISEKSEIFDDQFSVERPDGSNFTLKIRSTKLEDSAMYFCASTGANYEQYFGPGTRLTVT.

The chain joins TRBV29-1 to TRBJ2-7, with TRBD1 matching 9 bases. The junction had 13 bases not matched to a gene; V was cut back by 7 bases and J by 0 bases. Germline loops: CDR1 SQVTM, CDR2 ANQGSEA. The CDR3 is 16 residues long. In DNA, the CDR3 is TGCAGCGCCTCGCCCGGGACAGGGCAGAGCTCCTACGAGCAGTACTTC. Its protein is CSASPGTGQSSYEQYF.

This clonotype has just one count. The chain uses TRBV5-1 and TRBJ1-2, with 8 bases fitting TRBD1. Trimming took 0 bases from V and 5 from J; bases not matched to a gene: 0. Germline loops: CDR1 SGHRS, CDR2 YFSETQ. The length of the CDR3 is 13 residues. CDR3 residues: CASSLGTGYGYTF. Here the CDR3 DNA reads TGCGCCAGCAGCTTGGGGACAGGGTATGGCTACACCTTC.

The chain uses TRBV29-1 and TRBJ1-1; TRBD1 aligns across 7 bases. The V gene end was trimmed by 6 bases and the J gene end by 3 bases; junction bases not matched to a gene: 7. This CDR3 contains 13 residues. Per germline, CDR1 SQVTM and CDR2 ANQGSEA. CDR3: CSVANRGHTEAFF. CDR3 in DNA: TGCAGCGTAGCTAACAGGGGTCACACTGAAGCTTTCTTT. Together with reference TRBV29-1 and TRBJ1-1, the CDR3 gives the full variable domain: SAVISQKPSRDICQRGTSLTIQCQVDSQVTMMFWYRQQPGQSLTLIATANQGSEATYESGFVIDKFPISRPNLTFSTLTVSNMSPEDSSIYLCSVANRGHTEAFFGQGTRLTVV.

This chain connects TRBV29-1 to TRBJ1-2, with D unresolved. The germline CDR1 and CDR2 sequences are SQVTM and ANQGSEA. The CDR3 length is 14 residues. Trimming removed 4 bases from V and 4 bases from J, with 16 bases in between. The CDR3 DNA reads TGCAGCGTTGTCCTTAACCAAGGCGGCTATGGCTACACCTTC. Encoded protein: CSVVLNQGGYGYTF. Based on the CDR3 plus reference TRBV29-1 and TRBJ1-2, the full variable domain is SAVISQKPSRDICQRGTSLTIQCQVDSQVTMMFWYRQQPGQSLTLIATANQGSEATYESGFVIDKFPISRPNLTFSTLTVSNMSPEDSSIYLCSVVLNQGGYGYTFGSGTRLTVV.

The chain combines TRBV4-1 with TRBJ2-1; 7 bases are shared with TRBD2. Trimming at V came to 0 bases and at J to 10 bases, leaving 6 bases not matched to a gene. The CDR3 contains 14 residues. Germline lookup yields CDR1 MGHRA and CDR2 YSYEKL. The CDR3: CASSQESGDYEQFF. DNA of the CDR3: TGCGCCAGCAGCCAAGAGAGCGGGGACTACGAGCAGTTCTTC.

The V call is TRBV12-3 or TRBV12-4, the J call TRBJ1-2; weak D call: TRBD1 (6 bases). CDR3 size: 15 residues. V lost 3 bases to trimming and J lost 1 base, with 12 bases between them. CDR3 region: CASSFGDTINYGYTF. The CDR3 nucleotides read TGTGCCAGCAGTTTTGGGGACACCATTAACTATGGCTACACCTTC.

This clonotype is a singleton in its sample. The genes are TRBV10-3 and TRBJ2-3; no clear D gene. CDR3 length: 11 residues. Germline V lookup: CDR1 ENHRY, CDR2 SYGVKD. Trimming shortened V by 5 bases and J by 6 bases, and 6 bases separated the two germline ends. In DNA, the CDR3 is TGTGCCATCAGTCAAGCGGATACGCAGTATTTT. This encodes CAISQADTQYF.

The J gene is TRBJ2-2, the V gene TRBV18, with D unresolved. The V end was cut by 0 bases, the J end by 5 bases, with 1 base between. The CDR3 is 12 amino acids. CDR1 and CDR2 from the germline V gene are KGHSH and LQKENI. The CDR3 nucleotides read TGTGCCAGCTCACCACCTACCGGGGAGCTGTTTTTT. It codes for CASSPPTGELFF.

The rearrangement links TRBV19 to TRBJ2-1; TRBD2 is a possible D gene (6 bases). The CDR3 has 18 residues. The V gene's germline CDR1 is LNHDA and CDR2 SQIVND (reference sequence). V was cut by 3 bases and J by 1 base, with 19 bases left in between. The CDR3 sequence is CASSIIGMGGDSYNEQFF. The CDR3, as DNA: TGTGCCAGTAGTATTATCGGTATGGGCGGGGATTCCTACAATGAGCAGTTCTTC.

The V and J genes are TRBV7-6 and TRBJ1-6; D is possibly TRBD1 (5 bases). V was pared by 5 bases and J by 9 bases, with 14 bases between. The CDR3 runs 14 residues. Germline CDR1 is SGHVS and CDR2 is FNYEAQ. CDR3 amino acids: CASSTGFQGSPLHF. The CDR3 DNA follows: TGTGCCAGCAGCACAGGTTTTCAGGGTTCACCCCTCCACTTT.

CDR3 nucleotide sequence: TGCAGTGTTGGTAAAGGGACCGGGGAGCTGTTTTTT. This translates into CSVGKGTGELFF. The V gene is TRBV20-1, the J gene TRBJ2-2; D not certain. This CDR3 region has 12 residues. The V and J ends lost 7 bases and 5 bases respectively, with 11 bases between them. Germline CDR1 and CDR2: DFQATT and SNEGSKA (reference sequence).

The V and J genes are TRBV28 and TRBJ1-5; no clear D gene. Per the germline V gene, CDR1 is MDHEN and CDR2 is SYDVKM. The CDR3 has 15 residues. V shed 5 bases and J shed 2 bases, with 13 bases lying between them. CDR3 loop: CASSPPGLGNQPQHF. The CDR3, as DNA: TGTGCCAGCAGTCCGCCCGGTTTGGGCAATCAGCCCCAGCATTTT.

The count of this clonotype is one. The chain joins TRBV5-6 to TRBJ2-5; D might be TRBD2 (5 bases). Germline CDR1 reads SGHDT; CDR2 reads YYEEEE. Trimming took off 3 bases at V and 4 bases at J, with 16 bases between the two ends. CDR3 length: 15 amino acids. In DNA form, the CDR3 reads TGTGCCAGCAGCTGGAGGTCTCACCGGGGAGAGACCCAGTACTTC. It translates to CASSWRSHRGETQYF.

DNA for the CDR3: TGTGCCAGCAGCTCTGGCGGGGTGAACACTGAAGCTTTCTTT. It translates to CASSSGGVNTEAFF. The chain links TRBV13 to TRBJ1-1; no clear D. Germline V gives CDR1 PRHDT, CDR2 FYEKMQ (reference sequence). The V gene lost 4 bases and the J gene lost 0 bases, with 9 bases spanning the gap. This CDR3 comprises 14 residues.

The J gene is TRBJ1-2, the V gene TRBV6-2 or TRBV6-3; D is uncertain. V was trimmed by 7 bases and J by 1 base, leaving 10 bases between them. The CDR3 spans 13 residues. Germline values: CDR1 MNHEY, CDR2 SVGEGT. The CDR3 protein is CASNESRNYGYTF. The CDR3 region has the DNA TGTGCCAGCAACGAAAGCCGTAACTATGGCTACACCTTC.

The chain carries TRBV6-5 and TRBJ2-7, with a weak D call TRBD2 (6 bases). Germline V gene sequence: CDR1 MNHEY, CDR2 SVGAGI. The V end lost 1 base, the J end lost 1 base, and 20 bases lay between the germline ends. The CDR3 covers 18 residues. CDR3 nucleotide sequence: TGTGCCAGCAGTTACTTGGGCCGCGGGGAGGTCAGTTCCTACGAGCAGTACTTC. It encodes CASSYLGRGEVSSYEQYF.

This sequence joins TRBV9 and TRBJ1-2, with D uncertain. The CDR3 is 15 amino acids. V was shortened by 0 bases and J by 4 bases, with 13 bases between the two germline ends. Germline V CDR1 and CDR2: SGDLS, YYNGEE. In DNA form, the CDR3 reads TGTGCCAGCAGCGTAGCGGCAACGTGGAGCTATGGCTACACCTTC. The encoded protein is CASSVAATWSYGYTF.

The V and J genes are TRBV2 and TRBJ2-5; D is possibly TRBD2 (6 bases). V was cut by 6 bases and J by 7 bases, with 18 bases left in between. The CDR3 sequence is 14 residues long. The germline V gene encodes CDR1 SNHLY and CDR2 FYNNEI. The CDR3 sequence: CASRAGTGLATQYF. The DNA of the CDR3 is TGTGCCAGCAGAGCCGGGACGGGACTCGCGACCCAGTACTTC.

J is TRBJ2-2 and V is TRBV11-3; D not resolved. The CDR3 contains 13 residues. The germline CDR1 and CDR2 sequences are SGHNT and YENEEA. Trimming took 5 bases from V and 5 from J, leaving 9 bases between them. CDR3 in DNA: TGTGCCAGCAGCATCTCTGGTACCGGGGAGCTGTTTTTT. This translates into CASSISGTGELFF.